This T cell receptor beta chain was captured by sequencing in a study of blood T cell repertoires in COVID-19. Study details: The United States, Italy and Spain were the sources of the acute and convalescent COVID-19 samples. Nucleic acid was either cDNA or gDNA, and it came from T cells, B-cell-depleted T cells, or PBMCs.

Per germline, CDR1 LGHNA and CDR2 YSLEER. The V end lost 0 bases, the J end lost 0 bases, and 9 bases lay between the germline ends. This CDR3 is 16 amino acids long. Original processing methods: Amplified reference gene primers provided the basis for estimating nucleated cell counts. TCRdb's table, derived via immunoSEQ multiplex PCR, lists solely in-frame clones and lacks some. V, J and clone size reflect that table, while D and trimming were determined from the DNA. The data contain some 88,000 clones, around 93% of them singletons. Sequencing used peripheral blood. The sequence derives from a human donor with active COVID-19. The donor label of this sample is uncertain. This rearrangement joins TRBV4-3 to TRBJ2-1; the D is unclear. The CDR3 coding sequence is TGCGCCAGCAGCCAAGATTCACCGAGCTCCTACAATGAGCAGTTCTTC. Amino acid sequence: CASSQDSPSSYNEQFF.